Listed here is a single T cell receptor (beta chain). The sample is drawn from a study of blood T cell repertoires in COVID-19. Per the germline V gene, CDR1 is LGHDT and CDR2 is YNNKEL (reference sequence). The CDR3 length is 13 residues. V was shortened by 0 bases and J by 8 bases, with 8 bases between the two germline ends. Clones were sequenced by immunoSEQ multiplex PCR, and TCRdb holds only the in-frame ones, with some missing. The table shows around 360,000 clones, with over 75% occurring only once. The V gene is TRBV3-1 (or the pseudogene TRBV3-2), the J gene TRBJ1-3; D is possibly TRBD1 (6 bases). This TCR was sampled from a woman in her twenties or thirties with COVID-19, enrolled during active disease. Material: peripheral blood. The CDR3 region has the DNA TGTGCCAGCAGCCAAGATGAGGGGGACACCATATATTTT. Encoded protein: CASSQDEGDTIYF.